This TCR beta chain was captured in a study of blood T cells in healthy people across ages. Study outcomes and limitations: Lack of knowledge of donor CMV status possibly confounded expanded clonotype changes. Strongly correlated with naive T cell percentage was TCR beta diversity.

The sample holds a few counts of this clonotype. The antigen is unknown. V was cut by 0 bases and J by 6 bases, with 8 bases left in between. This CDR3 is built from 14 residues. It was with a sample-barcoded 5' primer and a J-beta primer mix that a second PCR of roughly 7 to 12 cycles was run. In TCRdb, the 5' RACE reads were re-called with MiXCR into one record per CDR3 protein. The table includes about 940,000 distinct CDR3 sequences, roughly 50% detected once. The rearrangement uses TRBV12-3 or TRBV12-4 and TRBJ2-2, with a possible D match to TRBD2 (5 bases). This TCR came from a man aged 25 to 40 in good health. Sequencing was done on a sample of blood. The DNA of the CDR3 is TGTGCCAGCAGTTTAGCTGCGGGTGCCGGGGAGCTGTTTTTT. Translated, it gives CASSLAAGAGELFF.